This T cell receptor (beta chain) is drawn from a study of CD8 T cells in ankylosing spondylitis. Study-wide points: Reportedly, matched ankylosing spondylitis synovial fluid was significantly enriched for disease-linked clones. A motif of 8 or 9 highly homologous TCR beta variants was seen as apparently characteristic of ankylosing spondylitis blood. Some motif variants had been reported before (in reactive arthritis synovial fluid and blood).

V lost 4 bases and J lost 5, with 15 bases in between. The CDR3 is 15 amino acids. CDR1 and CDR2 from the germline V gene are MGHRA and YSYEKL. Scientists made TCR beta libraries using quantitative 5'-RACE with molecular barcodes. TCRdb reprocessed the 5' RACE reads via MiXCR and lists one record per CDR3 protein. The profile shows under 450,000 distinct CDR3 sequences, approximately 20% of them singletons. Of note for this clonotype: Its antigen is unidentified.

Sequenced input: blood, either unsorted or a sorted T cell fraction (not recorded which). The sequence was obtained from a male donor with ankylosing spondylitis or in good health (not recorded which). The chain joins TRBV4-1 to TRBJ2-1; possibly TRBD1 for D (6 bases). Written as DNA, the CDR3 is TGCGCCAGCAGCCCCTGGGGGCAGGGAAACAATGAGCAGTTCTTC. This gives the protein CASSPWGQGNNEQFF.